Presented here are 11 T cell receptor beta chains from one specimen sequenced in a study of cytomegalovirus exposure and HLA in healthy donors. The PCR made use of 60 Vbeta and 13 Jbeta primers. Repertoires were generated with immunoSEQ multiplex PCR, while TCRdb's copy carries only in-frame clones and drops some. The repertoire holds approximately 100,000 clones, about 80% seen once, with approximately 2.5% in the top ten. The specimen was PBMCs. These receptors were collected from a man in his fifties in good health and CMV-seropositive.

This sequence joins TRBV10-3 and TRBJ1-2; TRBD1 matches 8 bases. Germline lookup yields CDR1 ENHRY and CDR2 SYGVKD. V dropped 4 bases and J dropped 4; count of bases not matched to a gene: 8. This CDR3 spans 15 amino acids. CDR3 sequence reads: CAISGRGQDLYGYTF. The CDR3 DNA reads as TGTGCCATCAGTGGGCGGGGACAGGATCTCTATGGCTACACCTTC.

The chain combines TRBV9 with TRBJ2-7; 9 nucleotides agree with TRBD1. Germline V CDR1 and CDR2: SGDLS, YYNGEE. With V trimmed by 4 bases and J by 5 bases, 7 bases remained unmatched. The CDR3 runs 14 residues. CDR3 sequence (DNA): TGTGCCAGCAGCAACCGGGACAGGGTCGACGAGCAGTACTTC. Its protein is CASSNRDRVDEQYF.

The chain couples TRBV10-3 to TRBJ2-7; TRBD1 matches 9 bases. Losses at the gene ends were 7 bases for V and 0 bases for J; bases not matched to a gene: 7. The CDR3 has 15 amino acids. Germline V gene lookup returns CDR1 ENHRY and CDR2 SYGVKD. This CDR3 reads CAIKIGTGSSYEQYF. CDR3 coding DNA: TGTGCCATCAAGATCGGGACAGGGAGCTCCTACGAGCAGTACTTC.

This clone was seen a few times. The gene calls are TRBV7-3 and TRBJ2-5; 10 bases align to TRBD1. V trimming: 2 bases; J trimming: 5 bases; junction bases outside the gene matches: 8. This CDR3 has 16 amino acids. Germline CDR1 reads SGHTA; CDR2 reads FQGTGA. CDR3 bases: TGTGCCAGCAGCTTATCAGCGACAGGGGGCGGGGAGACCCAGTACTTC. Protein: CASSLSATGGGETQYF.

V and J are TRBV4-2 and TRBJ2-7; TRBD1 agrees at 8 bases. Per the germline V gene, CDR1 is LGHNA and CDR2 is YNFKEQ. The CDR3 loop spans 13 amino acids. V lost 5 bases and J lost 4; bases outside the gene matches: 4. The chain's CDR3 is CASSSRTGYEQYF. DNA for the CDR3: TGTGCCAGCAGCTCCCGGACAGGGTACGAGCAGTACTTC.

The chain is built from TRBV11-2 and TRBJ2-7; TRBD1 might be the D (5 bases). Trimming removed 3 bases from V and 12 bases from J, with 15 bases in between. Germline CDR1 and CDR2: SGHAT and FQNNGV. This CDR3 comprises 12 residues. CDR3 region: CASSFSRDVAYF. The CDR3 bases are TGTGCCAGCAGCTTTAGCAGGGATGTGGCGTACTTC. Full variable domain (outside the CDR3, taken from reference TRBV11-2 and TRBJ2-7): EAGVAQSPRYKIIEKRQSVAFWCNPISGHATLYWYQQILGQGPKLLIQFQNNGVVDDSQLPKDRFSAERLKGVDSTLKIQPAKLEDSAVYLCASSFSRDVAYFGPGTRLTVT.

V is TRBV7-2 and J is TRBJ1-4; possibly TRBD1 for D (5 bases). This CDR3 is built from 16 residues. Germline CDR1 is SGHTA and CDR2 is FQGNSA. V dropped 1 base and J dropped 3 bases, with 12 bases sitting between them. As DNA, the CDR3 is TGTGCCAGCAGCTTAGGCCAGCGGGGCTCTAATGAAAAACTGTTTTTT. The encoded protein is CASSLGQRGSNEKLFF.

In DNA form, the CDR3 reads TGTGCCATCAGGTCAGACAGGCGGAACACTGAAGCTTTCTTT. Translation gives CAIRSDRRNTEAFF. The gene calls are TRBV10-3 and TRBJ1-1; D might be TRBD1 (6 bases). The germline V gene encodes CDR1 ENHRY and CDR2 SYGVKD. The CDR3 length is 14 residues. V dropped 6 bases and J dropped 1 base, with 12 bases sitting between them.

Points on this clone: The sample carries other DNA sequences with the same CDR3. The chain carries TRBV27 and TRBJ1-6; D unclear. V was trimmed by 4 bases and J by 7 bases, leaving 14 bases between them. Germline loops: CDR1 MNHEY, CDR2 SMNVEV (reference sequence). CDR3 length: 15 amino acids. The CDR3 DNA follows: TGTGCCAGCAGTTCCACAGCCTCCCTAAATTCACCCCTCCACTTT. This translates into CASSSTASLNSPLHF.

The rearrangement links TRBV7-9 to TRBJ1-1; TRBD1 agrees at 9 bases. The length of the CDR3 is 16 residues. The germline V gene has CDR1 SEHNR and CDR2 FQNEAQ (reference sequence). Trimming at V came to 6 bases and at J to 1 base, leaving 9 bases not matched to a gene. The CDR3 is CASRFRGTGPNTEAFF. The DNA for the CDR3 is TGTGCCAGCAGGTTTAGGGGGACAGGGCCGAACACTGAAGCTTTCTTT.

The genes are TRBV4-2 and TRBJ2-2; 9 bases line up with TRBD2. Trimming at V came to 1 base and at J to 4 bases, leaving 4 bases not matched to a gene. This CDR3 has 16 residues. CDR1 is LGHNA and CDR2 is YNFKEQ in the germline V gene. CDR3 region: CASSQGGGGVTGELFF. The CDR3 bases are TGTGCCAGCAGCCAAGGCGGCGGGGGGGTCACCGGGGAGCTGTTTTTT.